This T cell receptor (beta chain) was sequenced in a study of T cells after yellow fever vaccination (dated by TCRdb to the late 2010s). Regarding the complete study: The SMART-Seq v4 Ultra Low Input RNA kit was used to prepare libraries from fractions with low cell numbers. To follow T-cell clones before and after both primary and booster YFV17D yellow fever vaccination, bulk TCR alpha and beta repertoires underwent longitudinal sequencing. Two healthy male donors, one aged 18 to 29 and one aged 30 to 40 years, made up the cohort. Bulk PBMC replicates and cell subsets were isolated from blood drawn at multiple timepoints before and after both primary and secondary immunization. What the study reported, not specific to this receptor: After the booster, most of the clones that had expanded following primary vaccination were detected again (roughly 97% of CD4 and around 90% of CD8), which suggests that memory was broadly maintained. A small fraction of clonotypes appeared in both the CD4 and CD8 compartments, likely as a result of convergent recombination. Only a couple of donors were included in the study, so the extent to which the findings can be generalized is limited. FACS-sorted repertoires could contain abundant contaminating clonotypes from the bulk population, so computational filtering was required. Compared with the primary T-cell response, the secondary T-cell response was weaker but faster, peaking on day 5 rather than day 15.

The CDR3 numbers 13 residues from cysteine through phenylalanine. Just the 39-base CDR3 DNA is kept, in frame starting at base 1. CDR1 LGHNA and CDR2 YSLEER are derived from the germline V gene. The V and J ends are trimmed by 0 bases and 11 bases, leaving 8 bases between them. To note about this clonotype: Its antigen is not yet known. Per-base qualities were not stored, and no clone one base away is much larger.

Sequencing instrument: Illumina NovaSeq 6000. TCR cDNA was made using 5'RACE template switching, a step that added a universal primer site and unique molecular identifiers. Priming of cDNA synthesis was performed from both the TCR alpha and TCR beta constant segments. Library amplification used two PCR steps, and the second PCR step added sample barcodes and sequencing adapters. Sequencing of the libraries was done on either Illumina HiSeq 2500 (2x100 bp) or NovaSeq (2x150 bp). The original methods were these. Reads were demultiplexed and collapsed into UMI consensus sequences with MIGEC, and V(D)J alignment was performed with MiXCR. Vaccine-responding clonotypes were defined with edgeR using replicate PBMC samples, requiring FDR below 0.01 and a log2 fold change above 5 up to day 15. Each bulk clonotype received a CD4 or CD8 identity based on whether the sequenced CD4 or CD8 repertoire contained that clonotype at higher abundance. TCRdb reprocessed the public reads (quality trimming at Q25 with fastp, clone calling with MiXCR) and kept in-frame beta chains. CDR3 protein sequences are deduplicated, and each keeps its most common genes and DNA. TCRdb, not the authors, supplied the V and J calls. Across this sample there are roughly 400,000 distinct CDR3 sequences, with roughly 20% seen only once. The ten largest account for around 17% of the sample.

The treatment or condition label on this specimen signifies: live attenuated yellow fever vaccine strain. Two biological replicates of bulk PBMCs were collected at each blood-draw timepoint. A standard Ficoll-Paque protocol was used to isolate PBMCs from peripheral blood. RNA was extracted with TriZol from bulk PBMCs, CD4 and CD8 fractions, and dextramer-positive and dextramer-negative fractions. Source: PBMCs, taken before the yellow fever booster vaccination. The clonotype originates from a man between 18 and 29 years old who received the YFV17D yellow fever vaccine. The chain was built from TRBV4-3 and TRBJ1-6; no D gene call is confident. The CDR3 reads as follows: CASSQEPGTPLHF. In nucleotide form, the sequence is TGCGCCAGCAGCCAAGAGCCGGGGACACCCCTCCACTTT.